A selection of T cell receptor beta chains follows, all from one sample in a study of STAT5B mutations in CD4+ large granular lymphocyte leukemia. The table came from immunoSEQ multiplex PCR; TCRdb's copy has only in-frame clones and leaves some out. The data contain fewer than 45,000 clones, approximately 72% of them singletons. Material: CD4+ T cells from blood buffy coats. Source of these receptors: a human donor in good health. CDR3s include the opening cysteine and the closing phenylalanine or tryptophan. Fields, in order: clone size, D gene, V gene, J gene, CDR3 protein, CDR3 DNA. The D gene is left open where the match is weak. A row's size may be missing; if present it is once, few, many or a size class.

clone size: once
D gene: TRBD1
V gene: TRBV18
J gene: TRBJ1-3
CDR3 protein: CASSSPGGPGNTIYF
CDR3 DNA: TGTGCCAGCTCGAGCCCAGGGGGCCCTGGAAACACCATATATTTT

clone size: -
D gene: TRBD2
V gene: TRBV9
J gene: TRBJ2-1
CDR3 protein: CASSVSSGRAQNEQFF
CDR3 DNA: TGTGCCAGCAGCGTAAGTAGCGGGAGAGCCCAGAATGAGCAGTTCTTC

clone size: -
D gene: -
V gene: TRBV7-6
J gene: TRBJ2-3
CDR3 protein: CASSLPPGEDTQYF
CDR3 DNA: TGTGCCAGCAGCTTACCCCCAGGGGAAGATACGCAGTATTTT

clone size: -
D gene: -
V gene: TRBV9
J gene: TRBJ2-4
CDR3 protein: CASSAGTAKNIQYF
CDR3 DNA: TGTGCCAGCAGCGCAGGGACGGCCAAAAACATTCAGTACTTC

clone size: -
D gene: TRBD2
V gene: TRBV18
J gene: TRBJ2-7
CDR3 protein: CASSPAGGPLFEQYF
CDR3 DNA: TGTGCCAGCTCACCCGCGGGAGGGCCTCTCTTCGAGCAGTACTTC

clone size: -
D gene: TRBD1
V gene: TRBV5-4
J gene: TRBJ1-3
CDR3 protein: CASSRQGVSGNTIYF
CDR3 DNA: TGTGCCAGCAGTAGGCAGGGGGTATCTGGAAACACCATATATTTT

clone size: -
D gene: TRBD1
V gene: TRBV5-6
J gene: TRBJ2-1
CDR3 protein: CASSVDRAGEQFF
CDR3 DNA: TGTGCCAGCAGCGTCGACAGGGCGGGTGAGCAGTTCTTC

clone size: -
D gene: -
V gene: TRBV7-9
J gene: TRBJ1-6
CDR3 protein: CASSGGWGNSPLHF
CDR3 DNA: TGTGCCAGCAGCGGGGGGTGGGGTAATTCACCCCTCCACTTT

clone size: -
D gene: -
V gene: TRBV5-1
J gene: TRBJ2-5
CDR3 protein: CASSSWGETQYF
CDR3 DNA: TGCGCCAGCAGCTCTTGGGGGGAGACCCAGTACTTC

clone size: few
D gene: -
V gene: TRBV5-4
J gene: TRBJ1-1
CDR3 protein: CASSLVGRGETEAFF
CDR3 DNA: TGTGCCAGCAGCTTGGTAGGCAGGGGAGAAACTGAAGCTTTCTTT

clone size: -
D gene: -
V gene: TRBV6-1
J gene: TRBJ2-3
CDR3 protein: CASSEDPRNTQYF
CDR3 DNA: TGTGCCAGCAGTGAGGACCCTAGAAATACGCAGTATTTT

clone size: few
D gene: -
V gene: TRBV12-5
J gene: TRBJ2-3
CDR3 protein: CASGLVATDTQYF
CDR3 DNA: TGTGCTAGTGGTTTGGTTGCGACAGATACGCAGTATTTT

clone size: -
D gene: -
V gene: TRBV7-2
J gene: TRBJ1-4
CDR3 protein: CASSLAIVGKLFF
CDR3 DNA: TGTGCCAGCAGCTTGGCTATTGTCGGAAAACTGTTTTTT

clone size: few
D gene: -
V gene: TRBV5-1
J gene: TRBJ2-5
CDR3 protein: CASSLDQETQYF
CDR3 DNA: TGCGCCAGCAGCTTGGACCAAGAGACCCAGTACTTC

clone size: few
D gene: -
V gene: TRBV6-4
J gene: TRBJ2-2
CDR3 protein: CASSDSGGRYNTGELFF
CDR3 DNA: TGTGCCAGCAGTGACTCAGGGGGACGCTATAACACCGGGGAGCTGTTTTTT

clone size: few
D gene: -
V gene: TRBV14
J gene: TRBJ1-4
CDR3 protein: CASSDLGLTNEKLFF
CDR3 DNA: TGTGCCAGCAGCGATCTGGGTTTAACTAATGAAAAACTGTTTTTT

clone size: -
D gene: -
V gene: TRBV18
J gene: TRBJ1-5
CDR3 protein: CASSPQQGGQPQHF
CDR3 DNA: TGTGCCAGCTCACCACAACAGGGAGGTCAGCCCCAGCATTTT

clone size: -
D gene: -
V gene: TRBV28
J gene: TRBJ1-1
CDR3 protein: CASSLGGVGTEAFF
CDR3 DNA: TGTGCCAGCAGTTTAGGGGGGGTCGGGACTGAAGCTTTCTTT

clone size: -
D gene: -
V gene: TRBV10-3
J gene: TRBJ1-1
CDR3 protein: CAISESGGNTEAFF
CDR3 DNA: TGTGCCATCAGTGAGTCTGGCGGGAACACTGAAGCTTTCTTT

clone size: -
D gene: -
V gene: TRBV13
J gene: TRBJ2-5
CDR3 protein: CASSARETQYF
CDR3 DNA: TGTGCCAGCAGCGCCCGGGAGACCCAGTACTTC

clone size: -
D gene: -
V gene: TRBV19
J gene: TRBJ1-4
CDR3 protein: CASSIRGADEKLFF
CDR3 DNA: TGTGCCAGTAGTATCCGGGGCGCGGATGAAAAACTGTTTTTT

clone size: -
D gene: TRBD2
V gene: TRBV10-3
J gene: TRBJ2-1
CDR3 protein: CATGTSGRTYNEQFF
CDR3 DNA: TGTGCCACGGGGACTAGCGGGAGGACCTACAATGAGCAGTTCTTC

clone size: few
D gene: -
V gene: TRBV2
J gene: TRBJ2-5
CDR3 protein: CASVKGAGETQYF
CDR3 DNA: TGTGCCTCCGTCAAGGGGGCGGGGGAGACCCAGTACTTC

clone size: few
D gene: -
V gene: TRBV6-5
J gene: TRBJ1-5
CDR3 protein: CASTNRVGQPQHF
CDR3 DNA: TGTGCCAGCACTAACAGGGTCGGGCAGCCCCAGCATTTT

clone size: -
D gene: TRBD1
V gene: TRBV11-1
J gene: TRBJ2-1
CDR3 protein: CASSPGQEVYNEQFF
CDR3 DNA: TGTGCCAGCAGCCCCGGACAGGAGGTATACAATGAGCAGTTCTTC

clone size: -
D gene: TRBD2
V gene: TRBV5-4
J gene: TRBJ2-7
CDR3 protein: CASSLAGGRETYEQYF
CDR3 DNA: TGTGCCAGCAGCTTAGCCGGCGGGAGGGAGACCTACGAGCAGTACTTC

clone size: -
D gene: -
V gene: TRBV5-1
J gene: TRBJ2-1
CDR3 protein: CASSLGGTVLYNEQFF
CDR3 DNA: TGCGCCAGCAGCTTGGGCGGGACAGTACTGTACAATGAGCAGTTCTTC

clone size: -
D gene: TRBD1
V gene: TRBV19
J gene: TRBJ1-2
CDR3 protein: CASTVGQLPNYGYTF
CDR3 DNA: TGTGCCAGTACCGTGGGACAGCTCCCTAACTATGGCTACACCTTC

clone size: -
D gene: -
V gene: TRBV9
J gene: TRBJ2-1
CDR3 protein: CASSVVGNSYNEQFF
CDR3 DNA: TGTGCCAGCAGCGTAGTCGGGAACTCCTACAATGAGCAGTTCTTC

clone size: -
D gene: -
V gene: TRBV27
J gene: TRBJ2-7
CDR3 protein: CASEDLEPYEQYF
CDR3 DNA: TGTGCCAGTGAGGACTTGGAACCCTACGAGCAGTACTTC

clone size: once
D gene: TRBD2
V gene: TRBV28
J gene: TRBJ2-7
CDR3 protein: CASSSQRLAGDEQYF
CDR3 DNA: TGTGCCAGCAGTTCACAACGACTAGCGGGGGACGAGCAGTACTTC